This T cell receptor (beta chain) was sequenced during a study of T cell repertoires in cytomegalovirus infection (dated by TCRdb to about 2019). About the full investigation: Alongside well-studied HLA-B-restricted epitopes, the peptide stimulations were aimed at recently identified HLA-C-restricted CMV epitopes, whose presentation resists viral immunomodulation. Because public TCR beta signatures pointed to carriage of CMV infection together with the matching HLA type, the HLA type of each donor mattered for the analysis.

Sequencer: Illumina HiSeq 1500. Starting from the raw public reads, TCRdb applied fastp trimming at Q25, assembled clones with MiXCR and retained in-frame beta chains. Every CDR3 protein is listed once, alongside the most common genes and DNA of its rows. Here the sample has around 770,000 distinct CDR3 sequences; almost 30% occur a single time. About an eighth of the sample belongs to the ten largest clones. What this sample's treatment or condition label stands for: in vitro stimulation with specific CMV peptide epitopes to enrich CMV-specific T cells. The study at large found these results: The ex vivo response was dominated by HLA-C-restricted CMV-specific TCR beta clonotypes, which also provided the single most frequent clonotype in two of eight donors. In both this cohort and an independent roughly 400-donor cohort, the cumulative frequency of public TCR beta family members distinguished carriers of CMV infection plus the relevant HLA type.

About this clonotype: The clone's antigen remains unknown. Qualities for individual bases were not recorded, and no much larger clone is one base off.

CDR1 and CDR2 (SEHNR, FQNEAQ) derive from the germline V gene (reference sequence). V drops 8 bases and J drops 2 bases, leaving 9 bases in between. The CDR3 runs 13 amino acids, cysteine and phenylalanine included. Just the 39-base CDR3 DNA is kept, in frame starting at base 1. This chain joins TRBV7-9 to TRBJ2-2; the D gene is perhaps TRBD1, from 5 matching bases. This clonotype originated in a human donor in good health (CMV status not recorded). Some clones in this sample may be carry-over from other donors' samples. The material was cultured CD8+ T cells from PBMCs, obtained from culture after CMV antigen stimulation. The DNA is TGTGCCAGCGGTGGGGCAAACACCGGGGAGCTGTTTTTT. Its translation is CASGGANTGELFF.